Listed here are 27 T cell receptor beta chains from one sample, sequenced in a study of cytomegalovirus exposure and HLA in healthy donors. Primers for the PCR totalled 60 Vbeta and 13 Jbeta. Assay: immunoSEQ multiplex PCR; the TCRdb copy retains only in-frame clones and omits some. The sample lists around 110,000 clones, around two thirds seen once, with roughly 10% in the top ten. Sequenced material: PBMCs. These receptors were taken from a woman aged 40 to 50 in good health and CMV-seropositive.

The table lists this clone with a count of one. The chain recombines TRBV19 with TRBJ1-1; maybe TRBD1 (6 bases). From germline, CDR1 is LNHDA and CDR2 SQIVND (reference sequence). The germline V and J ends were trimmed by 3 bases and 7 bases, with 9 bases remaining between them. This CDR3 is 12 amino acids long. The CDR3, as DNA: TGTGCCAGTAGTATTCAGGGGAATGAAGCTTTCTTT. Translated: CASSIQGNEAFF.

This clone has a handful of counts. This sequence joins TRBV5-8 and TRBJ2-7; D is ambiguous. V was shortened by 4 bases and J by 2 bases, with 4 bases between the two germline ends. Germline CDR1 SGHTS, CDR2 YDEGEE. This CDR3 region has 11 residues. The CDR3 coding sequence is TGTGCCAGCAGCAAGCCCTACGAGCAGTACTTC. This translates into CASSKPYEQYF.

This clone was counted once. CDR3 in amino acids: CASSLMAGSIEQYF. CDR3 DNA sequence: TGTGCCAGTTCCCTGATGGCGGGGTCGATCGAGCAGTACTTC. The J gene is TRBJ2-7, the V gene TRBV19; a possible D gene is TRBD2 (6 bases). This CDR3 is 14 amino acids long. The V end lost 8 bases, the J end lost 6 bases, and 20 bases lay between the germline ends. CDR1 and CDR2 from the germline V gene are LNHDA and SQIVND (reference sequence).

The chain uses TRBV7-2 and TRBJ2-7, with D perhaps matching TRBD1 (6 bases). This CDR3 spans 12 amino acids. CDR1 and CDR2 from the germline V gene are SGHTA and FQGNSA. Trimming removed 5 bases at V and 5 bases at J, with 10 bases between. CDR3 DNA: TGTGCCAGCAGCCATAACAGGGACGAGCAGTACTTC. Amino acids: CASSHNRDEQYF.

The CDR3 loop is CASSPGQGPEEQYF. The DNA of the CDR3 is TGCGCCAGCAGCCCCGGGCAGGGGCCTGAAGAGCAGTACTTC. V and J are TRBV5-1 and TRBJ2-7, with a weak D call TRBD1 (6 bases). The CDR3 sequence is 14 residues long. The V end was cut by 4 bases, the J end by 7 bases, with 18 bases between. Per germline, CDR1 SGHRS and CDR2 YFSETQ.

This rearrangement joins TRBV7-9 to TRBJ1-5; 8 positions match TRBD1. There are 15 residues in the CDR3. The J segment lost 4 bases and the V segment lost 3 bases, leaving 5 bases of the junction unmatched. CDR1 is SEHNR, CDR2 FQNEAQ, per germline (reference sequence). CDR3 coding DNA: TGTGCCAGCAGCTTGGGGGGACAGGAAAATCAGCCCCAGCATTTT. This codes for CASSLGGQENQPQHF. The full variable domain, with the rest looked up from reference TRBV7-9 and TRBJ1-5, is DTGVSQNPRHKITKRGQNVTFRCDPISEHNRLYWYRQTLGQGPEFLTYFQNEAQLEKSRLLSDRFSAERPKGSFSTLEIQRTEQGDSAMYLCASSLGGQENQPQHFGDGTRLSIL.

The V and J genes are TRBV4-3 and TRBJ2-1; no clear D gene. The V end was cut by 2 bases, the J end by 3 bases, with 5 bases between. Per germline, CDR1 LGHNA and CDR2 YSLEER. The CDR3 runs to 13 residues. CDR3 sequence: CASSQSLYNEQFF. CDR3 DNA sequence: TGCGCCAGCAGCCAATCCCTCTACAATGAGCAGTTCTTC.

This clone occurred a few times. The rearrangement joins TRBV19 to TRBJ2-7; 7 bases are a match to TRBD1. Trimming at V came to 2 bases and at J to 4 bases, leaving 2 bases not matched to a gene. The CDR3 contains 13 residues. Germline lookup yields CDR1 LNHDA and CDR2 SQIVND (reference sequence). The CDR3 DNA reads TGTGCCAGTAGTATACGCAGGGGGTACGAGCAGTACTTC. Protein: CASSIRRGYEQYF.

This clone was found once. The V and J genes are TRBV6-5 and TRBJ2-7; tentatively, D is TRBD2 (6 bases). The CDR3 loop spans 15 amino acids. V was shortened by 2 bases and J by 2 bases, with 13 bases between the two germline ends. CDR1 and CDR2 (germline): MNHEY, SVGAGI. CDR3 sequence (DNA): TGTGCCAGCAGTTACGAGGAGGGTGGGGCCTACGAGCAGTACTTC. This encodes CASSYEEGGAYEQYF.

The genes are TRBV5-4 and TRBJ2-2; 7 bases agree with TRBD2. Germline V gene data show CDR1 as SGHNT and CDR2 as YYREEE (reference sequence). V lost 4 bases, J lost 6 bases, and 15 bases stayed unmatched. CDR3 length: 17 residues. Here the CDR3 reads CASSPFLAGEDAGELFF. The CDR3 DNA reads TGTGCCAGCAGCCCCTTTTTGGCGGGAGAGGATGCCGGGGAGCTGTTTTTT.

This sequence joins TRBV7-3 and TRBJ2-1, with D possibly TRBD1 on 6 matching bases. Germline values: CDR1 SGHTA, CDR2 FQGTGA. Deletions cut 4 bases from V and 4 bases from J, with 14 bases between. This CDR3 has 15 amino acids. CDR3 DNA sequence: TGTGCCAGCAGCTCAGCCGGGACAACTTACAATGAGCAGTTCTTC. Protein: CASSSAGTTYNEQFF.

V and J are TRBV7-9 and TRBJ2-2; 9 positions agree with TRBD1. The CDR3 is made up of 15 amino acids. The junction had 7 bases not matched to a gene; V was cut back by 5 bases and J by 6 bases. Germline V gene lookup returns CDR1 SEHNR and CDR2 FQNEAQ (reference sequence). The CDR3 protein is CASSTRDRVSGELFF. For the CDR3, the DNA is TGTGCCAGCAGCACCCGGGACAGGGTTTCCGGGGAGCTGTTTTTT.

The chain uses TRBV21-1 and TRBJ2-7; the DNA was not used to check the table's D call, TRBD1. TRBV21-1 is given as a pseudogene. The CDR3 has 14 residues. The CDR3 nucleotides are TGTGCCAGCAAACACCGGGACAGGGGTGAAGAGCAGTACTTC. It specifies CASKHRDRGEEQYF.

This clone was counted only a few times. The chain has TRBV6-1 and TRBJ2-2; 12 bases line up with TRBD2. The CDR3 extends over 15 amino acids. The V gene end was trimmed by 5 bases and the J gene end by 5 bases; junction bases not matched to a gene: 3. Germline assignment: CDR1 MNHNS and CDR2 SASEGT. CDR3 coding DNA: TGTGCCAGCAGTAGACTAGCGGGAGATACCGGGGAGCTGTTTTTT. Translating it yields CASSRLAGDTGELFF.

The rearrangement joins TRBV12-5 to TRBJ1-5; 7 nucleotides align to TRBD1. In germline, CDR1 is LGHNT, CDR2 FRNRAP. With V trimmed by 6 bases and J by 2 bases, 7 bases remained unmatched. The CDR3 totals 15 residues. The CDR3 sequence is CASGYTGVRNQPQHF. For the CDR3, the DNA is TGTGCTAGTGGCTATACAGGGGTACGCAATCAGCCCCAGCATTTT.

This chain joins TRBV9 and TRBJ2-1; D unresolved. The V end was cut by 4 bases, the J end by 4 bases, with 9 bases between. Germline V gene lookup returns CDR1 SGDLS and CDR2 YYNGEE. The length of the CDR3 is 13 residues. The CDR3 bases are TGTGCCAGCAGCCCACCCCTATACAATGAGCAGTTCTTC. This translates into CASSPPLYNEQFF.

This clone was detected only a few times. The chain uses TRBV7-3 and TRBJ2-1, with 7 nucleotides matching TRBD1. J lost 4 bases, V lost 4 bases, and 7 bases had no gene match. CDR3 length equals 15 residues. CDR1 SGHTA and CDR2 FQGTGA come from the germline V gene. DNA for the CDR3: TGTGCCAGCAGCTCCCGGGACAGACAATACAATGAGCAGTTCTTC. Its protein product is CASSSRDRQYNEQFF.

The chain combines TRBV7-4 with TRBJ1-5; no clear D. With 2 bases removed from V and 9 bases from J, the gap between germline ends came to 17 bases. This CDR3 is 15 amino acids long. Looked up from germline, CDR1 is SGHVT and CDR2 is SQSDAQ. The CDR3: CASSLRWAGVRPQHF. Written as DNA, the CDR3 is TGTGCCAGCAGCTTAAGATGGGCAGGTGTTCGGCCCCAGCATTTT.

This chain uses TRBV25-1 with TRBJ2-7, with TRBD2 as a possible D gene (6 bases). The length of the CDR3 is 14 residues. Between the trimmed V and J ends, which lost 4 bases and 3 bases, there was a span of 13 bases. Per germline, CDR1 MGHDK and CDR2 SYGVNS. This CDR3 reads CASSAPGGVYEQYF. The CDR3 region has the DNA TGTGCCAGCAGTGCCCCCGGCGGGGTCTACGAGCAGTACTTC.

This clone has more than one count but fewer than ten. The CDR3 loop is CASSYRESAGGYTF. The CDR3 coding sequence is TGTGCCAGCAGTTACCGGGAGTCTGCGGGCGGCTACACCTTC. This sequence joins TRBV6-5 and TRBJ1-2; D gene uncertain. The V gene lost 2 bases and the J gene lost 8 bases, with 15 bases spanning the gap. The germline gives CDR1 MNHEY, CDR2 SVGAGI. The CDR3 is 14 amino acids.

The chain links TRBV27 to TRBJ2-3; TRBD1 aligns across 7 bases. The CDR3 runs 15 residues. J gave up 0 bases and V 4 bases, and 4 bases lay outside the gene matches. Per the germline V gene, CDR1 is MNHEY and CDR2 is SMNVEV (reference sequence). CDR3 DNA: TGTGCCAGCAGTTGGACAGGAGCTAGCACAGATACGCAGTATTTT. This translates into CASSWTGASTDTQYF.

This chain uses TRBV4-2 with TRBJ1-5; D gene unclear. This CDR3 comprises 15 residues. Trimming removed 1 base at V and 4 bases at J, with 11 bases between. CDR1 LGHNA and CDR2 YNFKEQ come from the germline V gene. The CDR3 DNA is TGTGCCAGCAGCCAAGGGGCCGGAGGGAATCAGCCCCAGCATTTT. Amino acids: CASSQGAGGNQPQHF.

V gene TRBV4-3 combines with J gene TRBJ1-2, with 9 bases that match TRBD1. V lost 1 base, J lost 0 bases, and 6 bases stayed unmatched. Per germline, CDR1 LGHNA and CDR2 YSLEER. CDR3 size: 17 residues. The CDR3 spells CASSQGLGTGPNYGYTF. CDR3 coding DNA: TGCGCCAGCAGCCAAGGACTTGGGACAGGGCCTAACTATGGCTACACCTTC.

The rearrangement links TRBV7-8 to TRBJ2-6; 7 positions agree with TRBD1. CDR1 and CDR2 from the germline V gene are SGHVS and FQNEAQ. V lost 2 bases and J lost 1; bases outside the gene matches: 8. The CDR3 is 18 residues long. CDR3 sequence reads: CASSLSGTATSGANVLTF. CDR3 bases: TGTGCCAGCAGCTTATCCGGGACAGCTACTTCTGGGGCCAACGTCCTGACTTTC.

This clone was recorded only once. The rearrangement links TRBV11-2 to TRBJ2-2, with D perhaps matching TRBD2 (5 bases). With 5 bases removed from V and 6 bases from J, the gap between germline ends came to 13 bases. The CDR3 extends over 14 amino acids. CDR1 and CDR2 (germline): SGHAT, FQNNGV. This CDR3 is CASSPIGSAGELFF. The CDR3 region has the DNA TGTGCCAGCAGCCCTATAGGGAGTGCCGGGGAGCTGTTTTTT.

This clone was counted a single time. The chain joins TRBV10-3 to TRBJ1-1, with 9 bases that match TRBD1. Germline lookup yields CDR1 ENHRY and CDR2 SYGVKD. V lost 6 bases to trimming and J lost 5 bases; unmatched junction nucleotides: 10. The CDR3 extends over 15 amino acids. The CDR3 here is CAIRSNRGRWTEAFF. CDR3 in DNA: TGTGCCATCAGAAGCAACAGGGGGCGGTGGACTGAAGCTTTCTTT.

The V call is TRBV5-6, the J call TRBJ2-5; possible D gene TRBD1, 6 bases. The CDR3 extends over 19 amino acids. The germline V and J ends were trimmed by 4 bases and 10 bases, with 35 bases remaining between them. The V gene's germline CDR1 is SGHDT and CDR2 YYEEEE. The CDR3 is CASSLEERVVGAEGENQYF. CDR3 DNA: TGTGCCAGCAGCCTCGAAGAGAGGGTAGTAGGAGCTGAGGGGGAAAACCAGTACTTC.